Sequencing of this T cell receptor (beta chain) was carried out in a study of T cell changes during pregnancy in multiple sclerosis. The CDR3 extends over 13 amino acids. The germline V and J ends were trimmed by 5 bases and 7 bases, with 14 bases remaining between them. Germline V gene sequence: CDR1 KGHSH, CDR2 LQKENI. The repertoire was sequenced with immunoSEQ multiplex PCR; TCRdb's copy has only in-frame clones and lacks some. The sample has 35,000 to 45,000 clones; roughly nine tenths are singletons. This TCR derives from a female donor in good health, enrolled as a control in a pregnancy study. The J gene is TRBJ1-2, the V gene TRBV18; a possible D gene is TRBD1 (6 bases). This specimen was peripheral blood, taken in the third trimester of pregnancy. The CDR3 region has the DNA TGTGCCAGCTCAGCGACAGGTGGGGGTGGCTACACCTTC. Translation: CASSATGGGGYTF.